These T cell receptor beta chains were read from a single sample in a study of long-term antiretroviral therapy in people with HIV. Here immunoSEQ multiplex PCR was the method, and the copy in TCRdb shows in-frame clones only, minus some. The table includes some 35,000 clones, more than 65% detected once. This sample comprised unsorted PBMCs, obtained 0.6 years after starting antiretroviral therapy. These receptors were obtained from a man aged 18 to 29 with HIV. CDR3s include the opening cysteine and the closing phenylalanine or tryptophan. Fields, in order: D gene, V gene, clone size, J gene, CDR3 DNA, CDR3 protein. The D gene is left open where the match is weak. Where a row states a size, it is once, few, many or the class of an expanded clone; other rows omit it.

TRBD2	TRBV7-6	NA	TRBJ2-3	TGTGCCAGCAGCTATCAAGCGGGAGGGACAGATACGCAGTATTTT	CASSYQAGGTDTQYF
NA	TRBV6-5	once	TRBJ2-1	TGTGCCAGCAGTTACTCGCGGTCTTCCTACAATGAGCAGTTCTTC	CASSYSRSSYNEQFF
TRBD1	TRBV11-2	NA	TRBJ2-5	TGTGCCAGCAGCCCCTGGGGACAGGATAAAGAGACCCAGTACTTC	CASSPWGQDKETQYF
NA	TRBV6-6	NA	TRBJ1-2	TGTGCCAGCACTGTATCCGATGGCTACACCTTC	CASTVSDGYTF
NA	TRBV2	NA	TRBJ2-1	TGTGCCAGCAGTGATGAGGGCAATGAGCAGTTCTTC	CASSDEGNEQFF
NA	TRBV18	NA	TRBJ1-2	TGTGCCAGCTCACCACAAAGACACGAAAATAACTATGGCTACACCTTC	CASSPQRHENNYGYTF
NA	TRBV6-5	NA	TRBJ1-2	TGTGCCAGCAGCCGGGGACCTTTCGGTTGGGGCTACACCTTC	CASSRGPFGWGYTF
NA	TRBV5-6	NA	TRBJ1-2	TGTGCCACATCGGGGAGGGACTATGGCTACACCTTC	CATSGRDYGYTF
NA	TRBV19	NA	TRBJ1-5	TGTGCCAGTAGTATAGGTCACTTTGTAAATCAGCCCCAGCATTTT	CASSIGHFVNQPQHF
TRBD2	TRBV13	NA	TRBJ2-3	TGTGCCAGCAGCCCAAGGACTAGCGGGAGGACGGATTTT	CASSPRTSGRTDF
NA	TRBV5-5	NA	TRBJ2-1	TGTGCCAGCAGTCCTGGGGCCGGTGAGCAGTTCTTC	CASSPGAGEQFF
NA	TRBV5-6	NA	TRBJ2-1	TGTGCCAGCGGGCAGGGACCTAACAATGAGCAGTTCTTC	CASGQGPNNEQFF
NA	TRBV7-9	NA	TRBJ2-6	TGTGCCAGCAGCGGCCTACTTACAAGCTCTGGGGCCAACGTCCTGACTTTC	CASSGLLTSSGANVLTF
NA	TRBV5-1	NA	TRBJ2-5	TGCGCCAGCAGCTTGGGGAGAACGGGACAAGAGACCCAGTACTTC	CASSLGRTGQETQYF
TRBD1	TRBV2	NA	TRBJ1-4	TGTGCCAGCACCCCGAACGGACAGGGCGCTGAAAAACTGTTTTTT	CASTPNGQGAEKLFF
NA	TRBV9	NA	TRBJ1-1	TGTGCCAGCAGCGTAGGACCCCGTTTGACTGAAGCTTTCTTT	CASSVGPRLTEAFF
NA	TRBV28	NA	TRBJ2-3	TGTGCCAGCAGTTTACTTAGGGGGGCAGATACGCAGTATTTT	CASSLLRGADTQYF
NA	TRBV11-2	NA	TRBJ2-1	TGTGCCAGCAGCTTATCCCAGGTCAATGAGCAGTTCTTC	CASSLSQVNEQFF
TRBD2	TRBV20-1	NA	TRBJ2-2	TGCAGTGCTACTAGCGGCGGGGAGCTGTTTTTT	CSATSGGELFF
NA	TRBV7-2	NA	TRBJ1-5	TGTGCCAGCAGCTTGGCCGGGACGGAGCTTAATCAGCCCCAGCATTTT	CASSLAGTELNQPQHF
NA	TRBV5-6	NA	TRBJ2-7	TGTGCCAGCACCAGCCCCCCCCCATTAAACGAGCAGTACTTC	CASTSPPPLNEQYF
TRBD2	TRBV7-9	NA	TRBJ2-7	TGTGCCAGCAGCTCTGCCGGGACTAGCGGGTTCTGGGAGCAGTACTTC	CASSSAGTSGFWEQYF
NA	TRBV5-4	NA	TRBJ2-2	TGTGCCAGCAGCTTTGATCCAAAACGGGGGGCCGCCGGGGAGCTGTTTTTT	CASSFDPKRGAAGELFF
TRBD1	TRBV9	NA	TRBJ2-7	TGTGCCAGCAGCGTGGGACAGGGACGGGACGAGCAGTACTTC	CASSVGQGRDEQYF
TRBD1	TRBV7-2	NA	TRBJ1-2	TGTGCCAGCAGCTTAGACCTGACAGGGTTCGACAGCTACACCTTC	CASSLDLTGFDSYTF
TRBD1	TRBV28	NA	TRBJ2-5	TGTGCCAGCAGCTTCCCTGGGGACAGCGAAGAGACCCAGTACTTC	CASSFPGDSEETQYF
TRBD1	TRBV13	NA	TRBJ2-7	TGTGCCAGCAGCAATGCGACAGGGCTGGGGGAGCAGTACTTC	CASSNATGLGEQYF
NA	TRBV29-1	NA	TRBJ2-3	TGCAGCGTTCATTCAAGCGCAGATACGCAGTATTTT	CSVHSSADTQYF
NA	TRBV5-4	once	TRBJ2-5	TGTGCCAGCAGCTTGTCAGGGCAACAAGAGACCCAGTACTTC	CASSLSGQQETQYF
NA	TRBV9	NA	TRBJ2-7	TGTGCCAGCAGCGTAGGGGGAGCCACTTACGAGCAGTACTTC	CASSVGGATYEQYF
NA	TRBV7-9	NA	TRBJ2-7	TGTGCCAGCAGCTTAGTGGCGGGACCCTACTACGAGCAGTACTTC	CASSLVAGPYYEQYF
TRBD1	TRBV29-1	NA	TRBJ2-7	TGCAGCGTTGCGTTACAGGGGCGAACCTACGAGCAGTACTTC	CSVALQGRTYEQYF
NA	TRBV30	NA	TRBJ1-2	TGTGCCTGGAGTGTAGGTGAGGGCGATGGCTACACCTTC	CAWSVGEGDGYTF
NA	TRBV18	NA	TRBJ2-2	TGTGCCAGCTCTCGAGGACAGAAGAACACCGGGGAGCTGTTTTTT	CASSRGQKNTGELFF
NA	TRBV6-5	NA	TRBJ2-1	TGTGCCAGTTCAGGGGCTCACAATGAGCAGTTCTTC	CASSGAHNEQFF
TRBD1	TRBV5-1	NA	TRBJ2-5	TGCGCCAGCCGCCTCCGGGGACAGGGGGCTGGAGAGACCCAGTACTTC	CASRLRGQGAGETQYF
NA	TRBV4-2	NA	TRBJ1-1	TGTGCCAGCAGCCAAGATGGTAGGGACACTGAAGCTTTCTTT	CASSQDGRDTEAFF
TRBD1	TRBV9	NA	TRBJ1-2	TGTGCCAGCAGCACAAGTCCCGGGACAGGGGGACTGGATGGCTACACCTTC	CASSTSPGTGGLDGYTF
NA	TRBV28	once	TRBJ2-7	TGTGCCAGCAGTACGGCCAACTACGAGCAGTACTTC	CASSTANYEQYF
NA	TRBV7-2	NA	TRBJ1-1	TGTGCCAGCAGCTGGGACCCCCACAGTACGAACACTGAAGCTTTCTTT	CASSWDPHSTNTEAFF
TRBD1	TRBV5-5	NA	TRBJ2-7	TGTGCCAGCAGCCCCTTGTTAAGGGGGCCAGGACTCGAGCAGTACTTC	CASSPLLRGPGLEQYF
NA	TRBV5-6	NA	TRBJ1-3	TGTGCCAGCAGCTTCGCTGAAGGAAACACCATATATTTT	CASSFAEGNTIYF
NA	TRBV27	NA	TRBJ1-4	TGTGCCAGCAGTCGAAACAGGGCAACTAATGAAAAACTGTTTTTT	CASSRNRATNEKLFF
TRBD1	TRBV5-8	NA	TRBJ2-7	TGTGCCAGCAGCTTGGGACAGGGTGTTTACGAGCAGTACTTC	CASSLGQGVYEQYF